Listed here are 20 T cell receptor beta chains from one sample, sequenced in a study of vaccination effects on CD4 cells after COVID-19. The antigens of these receptors remain unknown. TCRdb keeps only in-frame clones here, not all; method: immunoSEQ multiplex PCR. The sample gives about 41,000 clones, roughly 70% of which show up once; approximately 27% is in the top ten. CD4+ T cells specific for antigen were expanded with viral peptide pools by the ViraFEST assay before sequencing. Having been cultured for around ten days, the cells underwent CD4+ T cell isolation. Each vaccine recipient was nucleocapsid antibody negative and had no prior SARS-CoV-2 infection. The sample consisted of CD4+ T cells from PBMCs cultured with HCoV-OC43 spike peptides, taken before COVID-19 vaccination. Subset denoted: HCoV-OC43 spike overlapping peptide pool stimulation. The receptors derive from a human donor who received a COVID-19 vaccine.

This clone was detected a few times. This chain uses TRBV6-4 with TRBJ2-3; tentatively, D is TRBD1 (5 bases). Germline assignment: CDR1 MRHNA and CDR2 SNTAGT. The length of the CDR3 is 15 residues. V was pared by 2 bases and J by 1 base, with 10 bases between. CDR3 nucleotide sequence: TGTGCCAGCAGTGACCAGGGCTTGGGCACAGATACGCAGTATTTT. This gives the protein CASSDQGLGTDTQYF.

V is TRBV7-3 and J is TRBJ1-1; possible D gene TRBD1, 5 bases. The CDR3 runs 14 residues. V was shortened by 8 bases and J by 2 bases, with 15 bases between the two germline ends. Germline CDR1 reads SGHTA; CDR2 reads FQGTGA. CDR3 DNA sequence: TGTGCCAGCTCTTTCCGACAGATTAACACTGAAGCTTTCTTT. Its protein is CASSFRQINTEAFF.

The chain joins TRBV5-1 to TRBJ2-1; 15 nucleotides align to TRBD2. The V and J ends lost 0 bases and 11 bases, in that order; junction bases with no gene match: 9. The germline gives CDR1 SGHRS, CDR2 YFSETQ. The CDR3 contains 17 residues. This CDR3 is CASSLATGTSGRSQQFF. The CDR3 DNA is TGCGCCAGCAGCTTGGCAACCGGGACTAGCGGGAGGTCACAGCAGTTCTTC. The full variable domain, with the rest looked up from reference TRBV5-1 and TRBJ2-1, is KAGVTQTPRYLIKTRGQQVTLSCSPISGHRSVSWYQQTPGQGLQFLFEYFSETQRNKGNFPGRFSGRQFSNSRSEMNVSTLELGDSALYLCASSLATGTSGRSQQFFGPGTRLTVL.

The V gene is TRBV6-5, the J gene TRBJ1-2; tentatively, D is TRBD1 (6 bases). The CDR3 runs 15 residues. CDR1 is MNHEY and CDR2 is SVGAGI in the germline V gene. The V and J ends lost 2 bases and 4 bases respectively, with 14 bases between them. The CDR3 sequence is CASSYDYRAGYGYTF. The CDR3 coding sequence is TGTGCCAGCAGTTACGATTACAGGGCTGGCTATGGCTACACCTTC.

This clone is a singleton in its sample. DNA of the CDR3: TGTGCCAGTAGGGGCCCAGGGCCGGTGGTGAGCAATCAGCCCCAGCATTTT. It encodes CASRGPGPVVSNQPQHF. J is TRBJ1-5 and V is TRBV19; TRBD1 is a possible D gene (5 bases). V was trimmed by 6 bases and J by 1 base, leaving 19 bases between them. Germline V gene lookup returns CDR1 LNHDA and CDR2 SQIVND (reference sequence). This CDR3 has 17 residues.

V is TRBV4-2 and J is TRBJ2-5, with a possible D match to TRBD1 (6 bases). Germline V lookup: CDR1 LGHNA, CDR2 YNFKEQ. The CDR3 has 15 residues. Trimming removed 1 base from V and 1 base from J, with 10 bases in between. The DNA for the CDR3 is TGTGCCAGCAGCCAAGGGGACACCACCCAAGAGACCCAGTACTTC. It specifies CASSQGDTTQETQYF.

The chain recombines TRBV5-1 with TRBJ2-3; a weak D match, TRBD1 (5 bases). V was cut by 0 bases and J by 7 bases, with 18 bases left in between. CDR1 SGHRS and CDR2 YFSETQ come from the germline V gene. CDR3 length: 16 amino acids. CDR3 sequence reads: CASSLGGTAPVYTQYF. In DNA, the CDR3 is TGCGCCAGCAGCTTGGGGGGCACGGCCCCGGTATATACGCAGTATTTT.

The rearrangement links TRBV10-3 to TRBJ1-2, with TRBD1 identical over 7 bases. The V and J ends lost 11 bases and 2 bases, in that order; junction bases with no gene match: 8. The CDR3 totals 13 residues. The V gene's germline CDR1 is ENHRY and CDR2 SYGVKD. The CDR3 protein is CAVGQATNYGYTF. The CDR3 region has the DNA TGTGCCGTCGGACAGGCCACGAACTATGGCTACACCTTC.

The V call is TRBV4-3, the J call TRBJ2-5, with 13 positions matching TRBD2. The V gene's germline CDR1 is LGHNA and CDR2 YSLEER. The CDR3 covers 18 residues. V shed 1 base, J shed 2 bases, and the junction held 7 bases outside the gene matches. The chain's CDR3 is CASSQGTSGGSGQETQYF. CDR3 sequence (DNA): TGCGCCAGCAGCCAAGGGACTAGCGGGGGTTCGGGGCAAGAGACCCAGTACTTC.

The gene calls are TRBV7-9 and TRBJ1-2; D is perhaps TRBD1 (5 bases). The V end was cut by 0 bases, the J end by 8 bases, with 10 bases between. CDR3 size: 13 residues. Germline V gene sequence: CDR1 SEHNR, CDR2 FQNEAQ (reference sequence). CDR3 sequence: CASSLAGGAGYTF. CDR3 sequence (DNA): TGTGCCAGCAGCTTAGCGGGCGGGGCCGGCTACACCTTC.

This clone was seen a handful of times. The junction and the germline gene differ at one end; a read error may be behind it. The chain combines TRBV7-7 with TRBJ2-7; perhaps TRBD1 as D (6 bases). Germline V CDR1 and CDR2: SSHAT, FNYEAQ (reference sequence). The CDR3 consists of 14 residues. CDR3 amino acids: CASSSGTRSYEQYF. Here the CDR3 DNA reads TGTGCTAGCAGTTCCGGGACACGCTCCTACGAGCAGTACTTC.

This clone came up many times. This chain joins TRBV28 and TRBJ2-1; TRBD1 matches 9 bases. Trimming removed 3 bases from V and 9 bases from J; junction bases left unmatched: 9. The CDR3 is 15 residues long. Germline CDR1 and CDR2: MDHEN and SYDVKM. CDR3 loop: CASSFTGGPLGEQFF. The CDR3 DNA reads TGTGCCAGCAGTTTCACAGGGGGCCCTTTGGGTGAGCAGTTCTTC.

This sequence joins TRBV2 and TRBJ1-2, with D uncertain. The CDR3 extends over 13 amino acids. Germline values: CDR1 SNHLY, CDR2 FYNNEI. Trimming shortened V by 2 bases and J by 2 bases, and 6 bases separated the two germline ends. The DNA of the CDR3 is TGTGCCAGCAGTGAATACGGGAACTATGGCTACACCTTC. This encodes CASSEYGNYGYTF.

This clone has only a few counts. The genes are TRBV4-1 and TRBJ2-1; D may be TRBD1 (6 bases). Trimming removed 1 base at V and 6 bases at J, with 10 bases between. Germline V gene sequence: CDR1 MGHRA, CDR2 YSYEKL. The CDR3 is 14 residues long. CDR3 DNA sequence: TGCGCCAGCAGCCAAGGTCGACAGGCCAATGAGCAGTTCTTC. Encoded protein: CASSQGRQANEQFF.

This clone was observed a handful of times. The V gene is TRBV6-5, the J gene TRBJ2-2, with D perhaps matching TRBD1 (6 bases). The CDR3 is 14 residues long. Trimming cost V 6 bases and J 3 bases, with 11 bases left between them. Germline V gives CDR1 MNHEY, CDR2 SVGAGI. In DNA, the CDR3 is TGTGCCAGCAGGAGACAGGTTTACACCGGGGAGCTGTTTTTT. This translates into CASRRQVYTGELFF.

V and J are TRBV5-6 and TRBJ2-5; perhaps TRBD1 as D (6 bases). The V and J ends lost 0 bases and 5 bases respectively, with 17 bases between them. Germline-derived CDR1 and CDR2 are SGHDT and YYEEEE. This CDR3 is built from 16 residues. The CDR3 DNA is TGTGCCAGCAGCTTGGTAGCCACGGACAGCCGGGAGACCCAGTACTTC. This encodes CASSLVATDSRETQYF.

This CDR3 reads CASSKRGALQETQYF. For the CDR3, the DNA is TGTGCCAGCAGCAAAAGGGGAGCCCTCCAAGAGACCCAGTACTTC. The chain has TRBV5-4 and TRBJ2-5; D is tentatively TRBD1 or TRBD2 (5 bases each). Germline CDR1 reads SGHNT; CDR2 reads YYREEE (reference sequence). This CDR3 comprises 15 residues. The germline V and J ends were trimmed by 4 bases and 1 base, with 14 bases remaining between them.

The V gene is TRBV29-1, the J gene TRBJ1-2; tentative D call: TRBD1 (6 bases). The CDR3 has 13 residues. V was trimmed by 4 bases and J by 0 bases, leaving 9 bases between them. The germline gives CDR1 SQVTM, CDR2 ANQGSEA. In DNA, the CDR3 is TGCAGCGTTGGGGGGGCTGCTAACTATGGCTACACCTTC. This codes for CSVGGAANYGYTF.

This chain connects TRBV11-2 to TRBJ2-1; a possible D gene is TRBD2 (5 bases). Germline loops: CDR1 SGHAT, CDR2 FQNNGV. This CDR3 has 14 amino acids. Trimming shortened V by 5 bases and J by 2 bases, and 10 bases separated the two germline ends. CDR3 loop: CASSPRGPYNEQFF. The CDR3 DNA sequence: TGTGCCAGCAGCCCGAGAGGGCCCTACAATGAGCAGTTCTTC.

This clone was counted once. The genes are TRBV6-5 and TRBJ1-1, with 7 bases aligning to TRBD1. In germline, CDR1 is MNHEY, CDR2 SVGAGI. This CDR3 region has 14 residues. V lost 6 bases to trimming and J lost 1 base; unmatched junction nucleotides: 5. DNA of the CDR3: TGTGCCAGCAGGAATCAGGGGGGGAACACTGAAGCTTTCTTT. Its protein is CASRNQGGNTEAFF.